A single sample is the source of the 18 T cell receptor beta chains below, sequenced in a study of beta chain features in type 1 diabetes. Study outcomes and limitations: People with Type 1 diabetes carried modestly yet significantly shorter TCRB CDR3s in all four CD4+ subsets.

Expressed TCRB transcripts got sequenced, as all isolated RNA was reverse transcribed. Profiling relied on immunoSEQ multiplex PCR, and the TCRdb table lists in-frame clones only, not all of them. Of about 160,000 clones detected, just over 8% appear once; the ten largest clones hold over 0.45%. The antigens these receptors bind are not known. Sequenced: central memory CD4+ T cells from blood. The source is a woman aged 18-30 years with type 1 diabetes.

This clone came up a few times. This rearrangement joins TRBV15 to TRBJ2-7, with D perhaps TRBD2 (5 bases). Trimming removed 5 bases at V and 0 bases at J, with 11 bases between. Germline CDR1 is LNHNV and CDR2 is YYDKDF (reference sequence). The length of the CDR3 is 14 residues. CDR3 amino acids: CATSRDPSSYEQYF. The CDR3 bases are TGTGCCACCAGCCGGGATCCCAGCTCCTACGAGCAGTACTTC.

The chain has TRBV2 and TRBJ1-3; D call uncertain. V gave up 5 bases and J gave up 0 bases, with 11 bases separating them. The CDR3 length is 15 residues. Germline values: CDR1 SNHLY, CDR2 FYNNEI. In DNA, the CDR3 is TGTGCCAGCAGTTCAAACAGTAACTCTGGAAACACCATATATTTT. It codes for CASSSNSNSGNTIYF.

The J gene is TRBJ2-3, the V gene TRBV19, with 7 bases lining up with TRBD2. The CDR3 runs to 15 residues. Unmatched junction bases numbered 9, after V lost 3 bases and J lost 6 bases. The germline CDR1 and CDR2 sequences are LNHDA and SQIVND (reference sequence). CDR3 protein: CASSIRPSGADTQYF. The CDR3 coding sequence is TGTGCCAGTAGTATTCGACCTAGCGGCGCGGATACGCAGTATTTT.

This clone was seen only a few times. This chain connects TRBV10-3 to TRBJ2-3; 7 positions agree with TRBD1. This CDR3 contains 11 residues. Germline CDR1 is ENHRY and CDR2 is SYGVKD. V gave up 9 bases and J gave up 4 bases; unmatched junction bases: 1. CDR3 protein: CAIQGSDTQYF. For the CDR3, the DNA is TGTGCCATACAGGGGTCAGATACGCAGTATTTT.

This clone was picked up a small number of times. This chain joins TRBV4-1 and TRBJ2-3; TRBD2 aligns across 11 bases. Losses at the gene ends were 2 bases for V and 6 bases for J; bases not matched to a gene: 7. CDR3 length: 16 amino acids. Per the germline V gene, CDR1 is MGHRA and CDR2 is YSYEKL. The CDR3 coding sequence is TGCGCCAGCAGCCAATTCACTAGCGGGAGTTCCGATACGCAGTATTTT. Encoded protein: CASSQFTSGSSDTQYF.

This clone showed up just a few times. The CDR3 DNA reads as TGTGCCAGTAGCCTAGCGGGAGGGCGTTCCTACGAGCAGTACTTC. The encoded protein is CASSLAGGRSYEQYF. The chain couples TRBV19 to TRBJ2-7; 12 bases fit TRBD2. Germline values: CDR1 LNHDA, CDR2 SQIVND (reference sequence). The CDR3 contains 15 residues. The J segment lost 1 base and the V segment lost 6 bases, leaving 4 bases of the junction unmatched. Full variable domain (rest looked up from reference TRBV19 and TRBJ2-7): DGGITQSPKYLFRKEGQNVTLSCEQNLNHDAMYWYRQDPGQGLRLIYYSQIVNDFQKGDIAEGYSVSREKKESFPLTVTSAQKNPTAFYLCASSLAGGRSYEQYFGPGTRLTVT.

This clone was observed a few times. The CDR3 loop is CAWSGNEQYF. As DNA, the CDR3 is TGTGCCTGGAGTGGTAACGAGCAGTACTTC. The V call is TRBV30, the J call TRBJ2-7; no clear D. The CDR3 is 10 residues long. Germline CDR1 and CDR2: GTSNPN and SVGIG (reference sequence). V lost 1 base and J 5 bases, leaving 3 bases between the germline ends.

The J gene is TRBJ2-5, the V gene TRBV27; 12 nucleotides agree with TRBD2. This CDR3 is built from 17 residues. Germline V gives CDR1 MNHEY, CDR2 SMNVEV (reference sequence). V gave up 5 bases and J gave up 5 bases; unmatched junction bases: 12. The CDR3 DNA follows: TGTGCCAGCAGTCAGGGACTAGCGGGCCAGCGGTTGGAGACCCAGTACTTC. Protein: CASSQGLAGQRLETQYF.

The rearrangement links TRBV10-3 to TRBJ1-5; unclear D gene. Germline V CDR1 and CDR2: ENHRY, SYGVKD. V lost 7 bases and J 3 bases, leaving 7 bases between the germline ends. The CDR3 has 12 residues. CDR3 nucleotides: TGTGCCATCAACAGTCCCAATCAGCCCCAGCATTTT. It yields the protein CAINSPNQPQHF.

The chain combines TRBV11-2 with TRBJ2-7; 8 positions match TRBD2. The germline gives CDR1 SGHAT, CDR2 FQNNGV. This CDR3 is 11 amino acids long. With 4 bases clipped from V and 12 bases from J, the junction kept 5 bases outside the gene matches. CDR3 sequence: CASSSGGDRYF. As DNA, the CDR3 is TGTGCCAGCAGCTCGGGGGGGGATCGGTACTTC.

The chain joins TRBV5-3 to TRBJ2-1; D perhaps matches TRBD2 (6 bases). TRBV5-3 is an ORF, and what it does is uncertain. The V and J ends lost 4 bases and 7 bases respectively, with 24 bases between them. The CDR3 consists of 17 residues. CDR3 in amino acids: CARSNEQERRGRNEQFF. Here the CDR3 DNA reads TGTGCCAGAAGCAATGAACAAGAGAGGAGGGGTAGGAATGAGCAGTTCTTC.

J is TRBJ1-6 and V is TRBV4-3; D gene uncertain. Germline CDR1 LGHNA, CDR2 YSLEER. CDR3 size: 15 residues. The ends were cut back, 2 bases at V and 8 bases at J, with 13 bases in the middle. The DNA of the CDR3 is TGCGCCAGCAGCCAAACGGTTGGGCTGGATTCACCCCTCCACTTT. Amino acids: CASSQTVGLDSPLHF.

This clone was recorded at least ten times. The chain uses TRBV5-6 and TRBJ2-6; TRBD2 aligns across 7 bases. The ends lost 7 bases at V and 2 bases at J; junction bases unmatched: 6. Per the germline V gene, CDR1 is SGHDT and CDR2 is YYEEEE. This CDR3 contains 15 residues. The CDR3 nucleotides are TGTGCCAGCCTAGTACGGGGGGCTGGGGCCAACGTCCTGACTTTC. Amino acid sequence: CASLVRGAGANVLTF. Using reference TRBV5-6 and TRBJ2-6 for the parts outside the CDR3, the full variable domain is DAGVTQSPTHLIKTRGQQVTLRCSPKSGHDTVSWYQQALGQGPQFIFQYYEEEERQRGNFPDRFSGHQFPNYSSELNVNALLLGDSALYLCASLVRGAGANVLTFGAGSRLTVL.

This clone was detected a few times. V is TRBV7-9 and J is TRBJ1-1; D gene unclear. The V gene lost 5 bases and the J gene lost 3 bases, with 10 bases spanning the gap. Germline loops: CDR1 SEHNR, CDR2 FQNEAQ (reference sequence). The CDR3 is made up of 13 amino acids. In DNA form, the CDR3 reads TGTGCCAGCAGCCCAGGAGGGTACACTGAAGCTTTCTTT. This translates into CASSPGGYTEAFF.

This clone turned up a few times. CDR3 DNA sequence: TGCGCCAGCAGCTCGCAGGATGGGGATACGCAGTATTTT. Residues: CASSSQDGDTQYF. The rearrangement joins TRBV5-1 to TRBJ2-3; D uncertain. Germline V gives CDR1 SGHRS, CDR2 YFSETQ. Trimming stripped 3 bases from V and 6 bases from J, with 11 bases between. This CDR3 spans 13 amino acids.

In its sample, this clone was seen a few times. DNA of the CDR3: TGCGCCAGCACAGGGTCCCCCAGGCTAGCGGGAGGAGAGACCCAGTACTTC. Protein product: CASTGSPRLAGGETQYF. The chain recombines TRBV5-1 with TRBJ2-5; 11 nucleotides match TRBD2. The trim removed 6 bases at V and 4 bases at J, leaving 14 bases unmatched. This CDR3 is 17 amino acids long. Germline V gene data show CDR1 as SGHRS and CDR2 as YFSETQ.

This clone was found a few times. Other nucleotide sequences from this sample produce the same CDR3. J is TRBJ1-5 and V is TRBV18; weak D call: TRBD1 (6 bases). Per germline, CDR1 KGHSH and CDR2 LQKENI. V lost 3 bases and J 4 bases, leaving 10 bases between the germline ends. This CDR3 region has 14 residues. In nucleotides, the CDR3 is TGTGCCAGCTCACCTGGACAGCCAAATCAGCCCCAGCATTTT. Translating it yields CASSPGQPNQPQHF.

The sample holds a few counts of this clone. The chain combines TRBV4-2 with TRBJ2-1; D is uncertain. The CDR3 length is 15 residues. V was pared by 0 bases and J by 6 bases, with 12 bases between. In germline, CDR1 is LGHNA, CDR2 YNFKEQ. This chain's CDR3 is CASSQDMAVGNEQFF. CDR3 DNA sequence: TGTGCCAGCAGCCAAGATATGGCGGTAGGCAATGAGCAGTTCTTC.